This is a list of T cell receptor beta chains from one sample in a study of cytomegalovirus exposure and HLA in healthy donors. Clones were read by immunoSEQ multiplex PCR, and TCRdb kept only the in-frame ones, dropping some. This sample has 130,000 to 150,000 clones; 55% to 85% occur once, and the top ten carry 2.1%. Sequenced material: PBMCs. The source is a middle-aged man in good health and CMV-seronegative. The CDR3 runs from the conserved cysteine through the conserved F or W. The order of the fields is clone size, V gene, J gene, D gene, CDR3 protein, CDR3 DNA. A D gene is named only where the DNA matches it firmly. Some rows have no size entry. The others give once, few or many, or a class for an expanded clone.

NA	TRBV5-1	TRBJ1-1	TRBD1	CASSLAGGGADTEAFF	TGCGCCAGCAGCTTAGCCGGAGGGGGCGCGGACACTGAAGCTTTCTTT
NA	TRBV11-2	TRBJ2-2	TRBD1	CASRTGGGGELFF	TGTGCCAGCAGGACAGGGGGTGGAGGGGAGCTGTTTTTT
NA	TRBV18	TRBJ1-4	TRBD1	CASSPRTGTEKLFF	TGTGCCAGCTCACCGCGGACAGGGACTGAAAAACTGTTTTTT
NA	TRBV28	TRBJ1-2	NA	CASSFGGPNYGYTF	TGTGCCAGCAGTTTTGGAGGGCCTAACTATGGCTACACCTTC
NA	TRBV5-1	TRBJ2-5	TRBD2	CASGPSAGGPRETQYF	TGCGCCAGCGGCCCCTCAGCGGGGGGGCCTAGAGAGACCCAGTACTTC
NA	TRBV6-5	TRBJ2-5	TRBD1	CASSLSGTGVQETQYF	TGTGCCAGCAGTTTGTCCGGGACAGGGGTCCAAGAGACCCAGTACTTC
few	TRBV5-4	TRBJ2-5	TRBD2	CASSTGGETQYF	TGTGCCAGCAGCACCGGGGGGGAGACCCAGTACTTC
NA	TRBV5-1	TRBJ2-1	TRBD1	CASSPRPLGGQGRRGDEQFF	TGCGCCAGCAGCCCACGCCCCCTTGGGGGACAGGGACGACGCGGGGATGAGCAGTTCTTC
few	TRBV5-5	TRBJ2-7	NA	CASSSRDKLYEQYF	TGTGCCAGCAGTTCCCGGGACAAACTCTACGAGCAGTACTTC
few	TRBV5-8	TRBJ2-5	TRBD2	CASSMGVAGVETQYF	TGTGCCAGCAGCATGGGAGTAGCGGGAGTGGAGACCCAGTACTTC
NA	TRBV29-1	TRBJ2-5	TRBD2	CSASGGGEGETQYF	TGCAGCGCCTCCGGCGGGGGGGAAGGAGAGACCCAGTACTTC
NA	TRBV23-1	TRBJ2-7	TRBD1	CASSQSHRGGEQYF	TGCGCCAGCAGTCAATCCCACAGGGGCGGGGAGCAGTACTTC
NA	TRBV4-1	TRBJ2-7	TRBD2	CASSQERASGGNEQYF	TGCGCCAGCAGCCAAGAAAGGGCTAGCGGGGGTAACGAGCAGTACTTC
NA	TRBV29-1	TRBJ1-2	NA	CSAATGGGYGYTF	TGCAGCGCCGCCACCGGGGGAGGATATGGCTACACCTTC
few	TRBV4-2	TRBJ1-2	TRBD1	CASSQDTPRTRGESYGYTF	TGTGCCAGCAGCCAAGATACGCCCCGGACCAGGGGGGAGAGCTATGGCTACACCTTC
few	TRBV2	TRBJ2-7	NA	CATSGAGSPYEQYF	TGTGCCACCAGTGGGGCGGGAAGTCCCTACGAGCAGTACTTC
NA	TRBV5-1	TRBJ2-2	TRBD2	CASRRIEREDTGELFF	TGCGCCAGCAGACGAATCGAGCGGGAGGACACCGGGGAGCTGTTTTTT
NA	TRBV4-1	TRBJ2-7	TRBD2	CASSQTGTSGFYEQYF	TGCGCCAGCAGCCAGACCGGGACTAGCGGTTTCTACGAGCAGTACTTC
few	TRBV6-5	TRBJ1-1	NA	CASTQLGSTEAFF	TGTGCCAGCACCCAACTAGGCTCCACTGAAGCTTTCTTT
NA	TRBV11-2	TRBJ2-1	TRBD1	CASSLGGRGRGNEQFF	TGTGCCAGCAGCTTAGGGGGCAGGGGGCGAGGCAATGAGCAGTTCTTC